Detailed here is one T cell receptor beta chain. Its antigen is still unknown. This record comes from a study of T cells and Merkel cell carcinoma outcomes. V was clipped by 6 bases and J by 3 bases, with 9 bases between them. This CDR3 spans 12 amino acids. Looked up from germline, CDR1 is SNHLY and CDR2 is FYNNEI. General study findings and limits: Reportedly, T-cell repertoire with density predicts Merkel cell carcinoma outcomes.

Some clones are missing from TCRdb's copy, which holds only in-frame ones; the method was immunoSEQ multiplex PCR. The sample has some 6,100 clones, 60% to 80% seen once; the top ten hold around 5.5%. V is TRBV2 and J is TRBJ2-7; D call uncertain. Sample: tumor tissue from Merkel cell carcinoma. This receptor was taken from a human donor with Merkel cell carcinoma. The CDR3 sequence: CASRAINYEQYF. The CDR3 region has the DNA TGTGCCAGCAGGGCCATCAACTACGAGCAGTACTTC.